A selection of T cell receptor beta chains follows, all from one sample in a study of sequential checkpoint blockade in melanoma. TCRdb's copy holds only in-frame clones and misses some; the assay was immunoSEQ multiplex PCR. The repertoire holds about 15,000 clones, 70% seen once, with roughly 10% in the top ten. Source: CD8+ T cells sorted from blood (inferred from file names), taken from a patient given nivolumab and ipilimumab in sequence. The receptors shown here come from a human donor with melanoma. The conserved cysteine and the conserved F or W are not part of the CDR3 here. Fields, in order: clone size, V gene, CDR3 protein. Size tells how often a clone was seen (once, few, many) or the class of an expanded clone, and some rows leave it out.

-	TRBV19	ASSIDAGRGMETQY
-	TRBV7-7	ASSKGVGTEAF
-	TRBV28	ASRVGGTGEKLF
-	TRBV27	ASRLGTSGAYEQY
-	TRBV6-5	ASSYSGGAPYEQY
-	TRBV6-7	ASSFYGTSGWNEQF
-	TRBV12-5	ASGLEQTSGRYNEQF
-	TRBV9	ASSVGGGYNEQF
few	TRBV27	ASSAPGLGNYEQY
few	TRBV15	ATSRGREPYNEQF
-	TRBV7-2	ASSQGDSGYGYT
-	TRBV4-3	ASSAVVGANYGYT
few	TRBV28	ASTATGDYDETQY
once	TRBV27	ASSLGSSAGELF
-	TRBV7-6	ASSRGKGVEKEYGYT
-	TRBV4-1	ASSLDRGSPNEKLF
once	TRBV29-1	SVLRGSYGYT
-	TRBV27	ASSSHRGMSYEQY
-	TRBV14	ASRPGTSADYEQY
-	TRBV6-6	ASSLRGDTQY
-	TRBV27	ASSQGTKNIQY
-	TRBV7-3	ASSSGTESTDTQY
-	TRBV21-1	ASSKRGSNQPQH
-	TRBV27	ASSTLQGTDTQY
-	TRBV5-1	ASSVGGDISYEQY
few	TRBV6-6	ASRSRGNSGNTIY
-	TRBV4-1	ASSQDEEISPLH
-	TRBV9	ASSPSGTANYGYT